These 19 T cell receptor beta chains were sequenced from one sample in a study of blood T cell repertoires in COVID-19. The table came from immunoSEQ multiplex PCR; TCRdb's copy has only in-frame clones and leaves some out. The table lists about 69,000 clones, about 90% of them singletons. The material sequenced was peripheral blood. These receptors were taken from a man aged 45 to 65 with acute or convalescent COVID-19.

V and J are TRBV19 and TRBJ1-4; TRBD1 matches 11 bases. With 3 bases clipped from V and 7 bases from J, the junction kept 1 base outside the gene matches. Germline V gene sequence: CDR1 LNHDA, CDR2 SQIVND (reference sequence). This CDR3 has 14 residues. For the CDR3, the DNA is TGTGCCAGTAGTATGGACAGGGGGCCTGAAAAACTGTTTTTT. Translating gives CASSMDRGPEKLFF.

The gene calls are TRBV19 and TRBJ2-3; 9 bases line up with TRBD1. This CDR3 is 17 amino acids long. CDR1 and CDR2 (germline): LNHDA, SQIVND (reference sequence). The J segment lost 8 bases and the V segment lost 5 bases, leaving 17 bases of the junction unmatched. In DNA form, the CDR3 reads TGTGCCAGTAGTCCCCGAGGTACGGGACAGGGTGGTGTTACGCAGTATTTT. Its translation is CASSPRGTGQGGVTQYF.

The V and J genes are TRBV3-1 (or the pseudogene TRBV3-2) and TRBJ1-2, with D possibly TRBD1 on 6 matching bases. Germline CDR1 LGHDT, CDR2 YNNKEL (reference sequence). The CDR3 consists of 16 residues. The V gene lost 1 base and the J gene lost 0 bases, with 12 bases spanning the gap. The CDR3: CASSQVVQGTNYGYTF. CDR3 bases: TGTGCCAGCAGCCAAGTTGTCCAGGGGACTAACTATGGCTACACCTTC.

This rearrangement joins TRBV5-1 to TRBJ2-7, with 13 bases identical to TRBD2. J was trimmed by 2 bases and V by 4 bases; bases with no gene match: 6. This CDR3 region has 16 residues. The germline V gene encodes CDR1 SGHRS and CDR2 YFSETQ. CDR3: CASSRTGTSGTYEQYF. The CDR3 bases are TGCGCCAGCAGCCGGACCGGGACTAGCGGGACCTACGAGCAGTACTTC.

V is TRBV19 and J is TRBJ2-1; no definite D call. V was clipped by 5 bases and J by 4 bases, with 12 bases between them. The CDR3 loop spans 14 amino acids. Germline CDR1 LNHDA, CDR2 SQIVND (reference sequence). In DNA form, the CDR3 reads TGTGCCAGTAGTGGGCACACCACGTACAATGAGCAGTTCTTC. It yields the protein CASSGHTTYNEQFF.

The chain is built from TRBV18 and TRBJ2-3, with a possible D match to TRBD1 (6 bases). This CDR3 has 14 residues. V was cut by 4 bases and J by 9 bases, with 17 bases left in between. Germline V lookup: CDR1 KGHSH, CDR2 LQKENI. CDR3 sequence reads: CASSREDRYETQYF. Written as DNA, the CDR3 is TGTGCCAGCTCACGAGAGGACAGATATGAGACGCAGTATTTT.

The chain is built from TRBV6-7 and TRBJ2-7, with D maybe TRBD2 (5 bases). TRBV6-7 is annotated as an ORF whose role is uncertain. V lost 2 bases and J 3 bases, leaving 20 bases between the germline ends. The CDR3 has 17 amino acids. CDR3 sequence: CASSYPKRTDTNYEQYF. CDR3 sequence (DNA): TGTGCCAGCAGTTACCCAAAGAGGACTGACACTAACTACGAGCAGTACTTC.

V gene TRBV11-2 combines with J gene TRBJ1-1, with D possibly TRBD1 on 6 matching bases. The germline V and J ends were trimmed by 4 bases and 0 bases, with 15 bases remaining between them. This CDR3 region has 16 residues. Germline loops: CDR1 SGHAT, CDR2 FQNNGV. The CDR3 DNA sequence: TGTGCCAGCAGCTCTCCTAGGACAGACATGAACACTGAAGCTTTCTTT. Amino acid sequence: CASSSPRTDMNTEAFF.

The V gene is TRBV6-5, the J gene TRBJ2-7, with 7 bases that match TRBD2. V shed 4 bases and J 0 bases; nucleotides not matched to a gene: 3. This CDR3 contains 14 residues. Looked up from germline, CDR1 is MNHEY and CDR2 is SVGAGI. CDR3 region: CASSSGLTSYEQYF. As DNA, the CDR3 is TGTGCCAGCAGTTCGGGACTAACCTCCTACGAGCAGTACTTC.

The rearrangement links TRBV18 to TRBJ2-1; 13 bases match TRBD2. This CDR3 has 15 residues. V lost 2 bases to trimming and J lost 9 bases; unmatched junction nucleotides: 4. Germline V gene lookup returns CDR1 KGHSH and CDR2 LQKENI. CDR3 nucleotides: TGTGCCAGCTCACCAGGACTAGCGGGAGTCGGTGAGCAGTTCTTC. It is translated as CASSPGLAGVGEQFF.

This chain links TRBV9 with TRBJ1-2; D unresolved. Germline loops: CDR1 SGDLS, CDR2 YYNGEE. The CDR3 totals 15 residues. Trimming pared 0 bases from V and 2 bases from J, leaving 11 bases between. CDR3 sequence (DNA): TGTGCCAGCAGCGTAGCTACGGGAGTCAACTATGGCTACACCTTC. Translation: CASSVATGVNYGYTF.

The chain carries TRBV19 and TRBJ2-3; 11 positions agree with TRBD2. CDR1 and CDR2 (germline): LNHDA, SQIVND (reference sequence). CDR3 length: 14 amino acids. V gave up 3 bases and J gave up 5 bases; unmatched junction bases: 1. The chain's CDR3 is CASSMGTSGDTQYF. DNA for the CDR3: TGTGCCAGTAGTATGGGGACTAGCGGAGATACGCAGTATTTT.

J is TRBJ1-3 and V is TRBV2; unclear D gene. V gave up 7 bases and J gave up 4 bases, with 8 bases separating them. The CDR3 covers 12 residues. The germline V gene has CDR1 SNHLY and CDR2 FYNNEI. The CDR3 sequence is CASMEEGNTIYF. Here the CDR3 DNA reads TGTGCCAGCATGGAGGAAGGAAACACCATATATTTT.

The chain links TRBV18 to TRBJ2-7; 7 bases line up with TRBD1. V gave up 0 bases and J gave up 3 bases; unmatched junction bases: 5. The CDR3 has 15 residues. Looked up from germline, CDR1 is KGHSH and CDR2 is LQKENI. For the CDR3, the DNA is TGTGCCAGCTCACCACCGAACAGGGGCGACTACGAGCAGTACTTC. Encoded protein: CASSPPNRGDYEQYF. Supplemented by reference TRBV18 and TRBJ2-7, the full variable domain reads NAGVMQNPRHLVRRRGQEARLRCSPMKGHSHVYWYRQLPEEGLKFMVYLQKENIIDESGMPKERFSAEFPKEGPSILRIQQVVRGDSAAYFCASSPPNRGDYEQYFGPGTRLTVT.

The chain has TRBV4-2 and TRBJ1-5, with D hard to call. The CDR3 loop spans 16 amino acids. CDR1 and CDR2 from the germline V gene are LGHNA and YNFKEQ. The germline V and J ends were trimmed by 2 bases and 3 bases, with 14 bases remaining between them. The CDR3 DNA reads TGTGCCAGCAGCCAACGGAGGGATCCCCCCAATCAGCCCCAGCATTTT. This codes for CASSQRRDPPNQPQHF.

This chain links TRBV14 with TRBJ1-1, with 11 bases identical to TRBD1. The germline V gene has CDR1 SGHDN and CDR2 FVKESK. V lost 4 bases to trimming and J lost 0 bases; unmatched junction nucleotides: 10. This CDR3 has 18 residues. CDR3 coding DNA: TGTGCCAGCAGCCGAAGGACAGGGGGCCGGGGTTTGAACACTGAAGCTTTCTTT. Translation: CASSRRTGGRGLNTEAFF.

This clone was found once. The chain is built from TRBV15 and TRBJ1-1, with a weak D call TRBD1 (5 bases). V was cut by 0 bases and J by 4 bases, with 12 bases left in between. Germline values: CDR1 LNHNV, CDR2 YYDKDF (reference sequence). The CDR3 extends over 15 amino acids. CDR3 region: CATSRDRGEGTEAFF. The CDR3 nucleotides are TGTGCCACCAGCAGAGATCGGGGGGAAGGCACTGAAGCTTTCTTT.

V is TRBV5-1 and J is TRBJ1-2, with TRBD1 matching over 7 bases. This CDR3 contains 13 residues. From germline, CDR1 is SGHRS and CDR2 YFSETQ. Losses at the gene ends were 2 bases for V and 3 bases for J; bases not matched to a gene: 1. The CDR3 DNA sequence: TGCGCCAGCAGCTTCCAGGGGGACTATGGCTACACCTTC. Its translation is CASSFQGDYGYTF.

The CDR3 nucleotides are TGCGCCAGCAGCCCATCGACAGGGACCCGTAGGGAGCAGTACTTC. Translated, it gives CASSPSTGTRREQYF. V is TRBV5-1 and J is TRBJ2-7; TRBD1 agrees at 7 bases. V shed 4 bases, J shed 7 bases, and the junction held 14 bases outside the gene matches. Germline V gene lookup returns CDR1 SGHRS and CDR2 YFSETQ. This CDR3 is 15 amino acids long. The full variable domain, completed using reference TRBV5-1 and TRBJ2-7, is KAGVTQTPRYLIKTRGQQVTLSCSPISGHRSVSWYQQTPGQGLQFLFEYFSETQRNKGNFPGRFSGRQFSNSRSEMNVSTLELGDSALYLCASSPSTGTRREQYFGPGTRLTVT.